Presented here are 2 T cell receptor beta chains from one specimen sequenced in a study of patients and donors after allogeneic stem cell transplantation. Each CDR3 protein is one row after TCRdb ran MiXCR on the RT-PCR reads. The data contain tens of thousands of distinct CDR3 sequences, 40% to 60% of them singletons. Sequencing was done on a sample of blood, either unsorted or a sorted T cell fraction (not recorded which). The receptors stem from a human donor who was either an allogeneic HSCT recipient or a stem cell or donor lymphocyte infusion donor (not recorded which). It is not recorded whose cells these are; they may come from a transplant donor.

This clonotype was detected a few times. V usage is TRBV24-1 and J usage is TRBJ1-5; no clear D. The CDR3 has 13 amino acids. V lost 9 bases to trimming and J lost 4 bases, with 12 bases between them. Germline CDR1 KGHDR, CDR2 SFDVKD. The CDR3, as DNA: TGTGCCACCGCCGGGGTGGGGAATCAGCCCCAGCATTTT. Its translation: CATAGVGNQPQHF.

V usage is TRBV6-2 or TRBV6-3 and J usage is TRBJ1-5; a possible D gene is TRBD1 (6 bases). Trimming removed 0 bases from V and 5 bases from J, with 26 bases in between. Germline values: CDR1 MNHEY, CDR2 SVGEGT. The CDR3 sequence is 20 residues long. The CDR3 bases are TGTGCCAGCAGTTACTCGAAGTTCCTACAGGGTGGGAGACCTTATCAGCCCCAGCATTTT. It yields the protein CASSYSKFLQGGRPYQPQHF.